This entry concerns a single T cell receptor beta chain. The target antigen is unknown. Unique molecular identifiers (one per individual cDNA molecule) were attached. MiXCR was run by TCRdb on the 5' RACE reads, yielding one entry per CDR3 protein. The repertoire holds 75,000 to 100,000 distinct CDR3 sequences, with 14% as singletons. The data stem from a study of early T cells in non-severe SARS-CoV-2 infection. On the study more broadly: Chains from this unsorted whole-blood bulk RNA could not be paired.

The germline V gene has CDR1 MDHEN and CDR2 SYDVKM. The CDR3 length is 15 residues. Unmatched junction bases numbered 6, after V lost 2 bases and J lost 3 bases. Notes on the study in general: Clonotype matching in VDJdb favored anti-spike CD8 responses and did not capture private and CD4 specificities.

Sequences were obtained from whole blood. The TCR originated in an adult who was a healthcare worker with PCR-confirmed SARS-CoV-2 infection or an uninfected control (not recorded which). This sequence joins TRBV28 and TRBJ2-7; 8 bases agree with TRBD2. The CDR3 DNA follows: TGTGCCAGCAGTTTACCCCCGGGACTAGGCTACGAGCAGTACTTC. It yields the protein CASSLPPGLGYEQYF.